Listed here are 10 T cell receptor beta chains from one sample, sequenced in a study of blood T cell repertoires in COVID-19. Measured with immunoSEQ multiplex PCR; TCRdb has only the in-frame clones, and not every one. The top ten hold 2% to 2.5% of the sample, which has roughly 400,000 clones, approximately 87% seen once. The sequenced sample consisted of peripheral blood. Source of these receptors: a woman aged 60-75 years with COVID-19, enrolled during active disease.

The V gene is TRBV12-3 or TRBV12-4, the J gene TRBJ1-1; D unresolved. V shed 2 bases and J shed 4 bases, with 8 bases lying between them. The CDR3 consists of 13 residues. CDR3 bases: TGTGCCAGCAGTTTAAGAGGGATCACTGAAGCTTTCTTT. It yields the protein CASSLRGITEAFF.

This chain's CDR3 is CASSLTGGSSYEQYF. The CDR3 region has the DNA TGTGCCAGCAGCTTAACCGGGGGGAGCTCCTACGAGCAGTACTTC. The rearrangement uses TRBV7-9 and TRBJ2-7; TRBD2 matches 7 bases. Germline loops: CDR1 SEHNR, CDR2 FQNEAQ (reference sequence). The CDR3 runs 15 residues. Trimming at V came to 2 bases and at J to 0 bases, leaving 4 bases not matched to a gene.

V is TRBV7-3 and J is TRBJ2-6, with D unclear. CDR1 and CDR2 from the germline V gene are SGHTA and FQGTGA. V lost 5 bases and J 0 bases, leaving 5 bases between the germline ends. CDR3 length: 14 amino acids. For the CDR3, the DNA is TGTGCCAGCAGCGCGAGCTCTGGGGCCAACGTCCTGACTTTC. Its translation: CASSASSGANVLTF.

The chain couples TRBV5-6 to TRBJ2-7; TRBD1 matches at 9 bases. The CDR3 has 15 amino acids. Germline V lookup: CDR1 SGHDT, CDR2 YYEEEE. The V and J ends lost 1 base and 5 bases, in that order; junction bases with no gene match: 7. The CDR3 bases are TGTGCCAGCAGCTTGTGGGACAGGGCCTCTAACGAGCAGTACTTC. It translates to CASSLWDRASNEQYF.

J is TRBJ2-1 and V is TRBV3-1 (or the pseudogene TRBV3-2); a possible D gene is TRBD2 (6 bases). Trimming cost V 4 bases and J 4 bases, with 11 bases left between them. The CDR3 has 14 residues. Germline V gives CDR1 LGHDT, CDR2 YNNKEL (reference sequence). CDR3 DNA: TGTGCCAGCAGCCGTAGCGGTGGGTACAATGAGCAGTTCTTC. It specifies CASSRSGGYNEQFF.

The genes are TRBV5-8 and TRBJ1-6; TRBD1 is a possible D gene (6 bases). This CDR3 contains 12 residues. Germline assignment: CDR1 SGHTS and CDR2 YDEGEE. The V and J ends lost 9 bases and 7 bases respectively, with 11 bases between them. The CDR3 nucleotides are TGTGCCAACGGGGACAACAATTCACCCCTCCACTTT. Translation: CANGDNNSPLHF. The full variable domain, in which reference TRBV5-8 and TRBJ1-6 provide the parts outside the CDR3, is EAGVTQSPTHLIKTRGQQATLRCSPISGHTSVYWYQQALGLGLQFLLWYDEGEERNRGNFPPRFSGRQFPNYSSELNVNALELEDSALYLCANGDNNSPLHFGNGTRLTVT.

V is TRBV6-1 and J is TRBJ1-6; no definite D call. The germline CDR1 and CDR2 sequences are MNHNS and SASEGT. CDR3 length: 17 amino acids. Trimming took off 2 bases at V and 4 bases at J, with 15 bases between the two ends. The CDR3 coding sequence is TGTGCCAGCAGTGAACTGGGTTGGGCGGGGTATAATTCACCCCTCCACTTT. It is translated as CASSELGWAGYNSPLHF.

The rearrangement joins TRBV19 to TRBJ1-2, with 7 bases that match TRBD1. The CDR3 has 14 residues. With V trimmed by 3 bases and J by 4 bases, 5 bases remained unmatched. The germline CDR1 and CDR2 sequences are LNHDA and SQIVND (reference sequence). The CDR3 nucleotides are TGTGCCAGTAGTATTTCCGGGACAGCCTATGGCTACACCTTC. This gives the protein CASSISGTAYGYTF.

This chain joins TRBV6-1 and TRBJ2-7, with 7 bases lining up with TRBD1. The V segment lost 3 bases and the J segment 7 bases; nucleotides outside the gene matches: 9. This CDR3 is 14 amino acids long. CDR1 is MNHNS, CDR2 SASEGT, per germline. The CDR3 protein is CASSDPGTVGEQYF. DNA of the CDR3: TGTGCCAGCAGTGACCCCGGGACAGTCGGTGAGCAGTACTTC.

The rearrangement uses TRBV5-1 and TRBJ2-2, with TRBD2 as a possible D gene (5 bases). The CDR3 runs to 14 residues. Trimming pared 4 bases from V and 0 bases from J, leaving 7 bases between. Germline V gene sequence: CDR1 SGHRS, CDR2 YFSETQ. As DNA, the CDR3 is TGCGCCAGCAGCCAGGACTCGAACACCGGGGAGCTGTTTTTT. Translation: CASSQDSNTGELFF.